This paragraph reports one TCR beta chain. Recruits, aged about 18 to 90 years, lived in 25 or so US areas. Grouping used clinical history reported by participants in a survey and questionnaire. The sample belongs to a study of blood T cell repertoires in COVID-19. Study at large: T cells, B-cell-depleted T cells, or PBMCs provided the cDNA or gDNA that served as material.

Authors' processing steps: Nucleated cell counts were estimated from reference gene primer amplification. Profiled with immunoSEQ multiplex PCR; TCRdb holds only in-frame clones, not every one. D and trimming were read from the DNA, whereas the V and J calls and clone size are those reported in that table. Among 270,000 or so clones listed, about nine tenths were seen once. Specimen: PBMCs or T cells enriched from blood (not recorded which). This receptor was identified in a woman aged 18 to 35 who had recovered from COVID-19.

CDR3 loop: CASSRDSTYNEQFF. CDR3 DNA: TGTGCCAGCAGCCGGGACTCAACCTACAATGAGCAGTTCTTC. The chain has TRBV6-5 and TRBJ2-1; D perhaps matches TRBD2 (6 bases). Per germline, CDR1 MNHEY and CDR2 SVGAGI. The CDR3 has 14 residues. The V end lost 6 bases, the J end lost 2 bases, and 11 bases lay between the germline ends.